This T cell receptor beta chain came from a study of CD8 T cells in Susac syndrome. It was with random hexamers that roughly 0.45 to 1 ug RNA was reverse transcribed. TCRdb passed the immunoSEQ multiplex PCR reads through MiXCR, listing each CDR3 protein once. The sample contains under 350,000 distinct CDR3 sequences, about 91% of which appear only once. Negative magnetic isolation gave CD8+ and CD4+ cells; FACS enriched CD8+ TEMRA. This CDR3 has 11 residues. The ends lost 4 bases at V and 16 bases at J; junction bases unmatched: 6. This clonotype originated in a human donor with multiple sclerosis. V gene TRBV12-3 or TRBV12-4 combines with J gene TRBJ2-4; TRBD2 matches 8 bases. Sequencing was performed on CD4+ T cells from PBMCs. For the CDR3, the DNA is TGTGCCAGCAGTTCTGGACTAGCCCCATACTTC. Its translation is CASSSGLAPYF.